Presented here are 29 T cell receptor beta chains from one specimen sequenced in a study of blood T cells in healthy people across ages. A second about 6 to 12 cycle PCR used barcoded and J-beta primers. TCRdb re-called the 5' RACE reads through MiXCR, storing one row per CDR3 protein. Of about 800,000 distinct CDR3 sequences listed, 20% to 30% are singletons. This sample also appeared in a second study, on T cells of mothers and their children.

Sequenced material: blood. Source of these receptors: a boy younger than 18 in good health.

A few counts support this clonotype. The chain joins TRBV4-3 to TRBJ2-6; the D is unclear. V dropped 0 bases and J dropped 0 bases, with 6 bases sitting between them. The CDR3 runs 16 residues. The germline V gene has CDR1 LGHNA and CDR2 YSLEER. The CDR3 protein is CASSQERGSGANVLTF. CDR3 bases: TGCGCCAGCAGCCAAGAGCGAGGCTCTGGGGCCAACGTCCTGACTTTC.

This clonotype was observed a few times. V usage is TRBV20-1 and J usage is TRBJ1-3; D is unresolved. The CDR3 covers 16 residues. Germline V gene sequence: CDR1 DFQATT, CDR2 SNEGSKA (reference sequence). The V end lost 1 base, the J end lost 0 bases, and 13 bases lay between the germline ends. The CDR3 coding sequence is TGCAGTGCTAGAGCGACATCCATCCGCTCTGGAAACACCATATATTTT. Encoded protein: CSARATSIRSGNTIYF.

On this clonotype: Its ends do not fully match the called genes, so a read error is possible. This chain connects TRBV20-1 to TRBJ1-6; 9 nucleotides align to TRBD1. Germline assignment: CDR1 DFQATT and CDR2 SNEGSKA (reference sequence). The length of the CDR3 is 15 residues. The CDR3 nucleotides are TGCAGTGCGCGGGACAGGGATTCCTATAACTCACCCCTCCACTTT. Translating it yields CSARDRDSYNSPLHF.

The chain employs TRBV9 and TRBJ2-7, with 7 nucleotides matching TRBD1. Trimming cost V 3 bases and J 3 bases; bases outside gene matches: 6. The CDR3 loop spans 14 amino acids. Per the germline V gene, CDR1 is SGDLS and CDR2 is YYNGEE. CDR3 sequence: CASSGARDSYEQYF. The DNA for the CDR3 is TGTGCCAGCAGCGGAGCCCGGGACAGCTACGAGCAGTACTTC.

This clonotype was observed a few times. The rearrangement joins TRBV20-1 to TRBJ2-1, with 15 bases fitting TRBD2. J lost 5 bases, V lost 8 bases, and 7 bases had no gene match. CDR1 and CDR2 from the germline V gene are DFQATT and SNEGSKA (reference sequence). This CDR3 has 15 amino acids. The CDR3 sequence is CSLLRTSGRDNEQFF. The CDR3 DNA is TGCAGTCTTCTCCGGACTAGCGGGAGGGACAATGAGCAGTTCTTC.

The V gene is TRBV28, the J gene TRBJ2-5; perhaps D is TRBD1 or TRBD2 (6 bases each). The CDR3 spans 13 residues. Trimming pared 6 bases from V and 4 bases from J, leaving 12 bases between. Germline CDR1 and CDR2: MDHEN and SYDVKM. CDR3 DNA sequence: TGTGCCAGCAGAGCCCCGGGGGCAGAGACCCAGTACTTC. It is translated as CASRAPGAETQYF.

This chain links TRBV20-1 with TRBJ2-1, with 8 nucleotides matching TRBD2. The CDR3 covers 13 residues. The V segment lost 8 bases and the J segment 8 bases; nucleotides outside the gene matches: 11. Per germline, CDR1 DFQATT and CDR2 SNEGSKA (reference sequence). Written as DNA, the CDR3 is TGCAGTCCTAAAGCGGGGGCATATCATGAGCAGTTCTTC. It codes for CSPKAGAYHEQFF.

The CDR3 DNA sequence: TGCGCCAGCAGCCAAGATCGCGGGTTACCCGAGCAGTACTTC. It encodes CASSQDRGLPEQYF. J is TRBJ2-7 and V is TRBV4-3; a possible D gene is TRBD2 (5 bases). Germline CDR1 reads LGHNA; CDR2 reads YSLEER. The CDR3 sequence is 14 residues long. The V end was cut by 0 bases, the J end by 6 bases, with 12 bases between.

This chain connects TRBV3-1 to TRBJ2-4; D is possibly TRBD2 (5 bases). Germline CDR1 LGHDT, CDR2 YNNKEL (reference sequence). The germline V and J ends were trimmed by 0 bases and 1 base, with 19 bases remaining between them. This CDR3 comprises 19 residues. CDR3 bases: TGTGCCAGCAGCCAAGATCTAGCCCCCGTGAGCCTGGCCAAAAACATTCAGTACTTC. Residues: CASSQDLAPVSLAKNIQYF.

The chain has TRBV24-1 and TRBJ2-5; D not resolved. CDR1 and CDR2 (germline): KGHDR, SFDVKD. V was clipped by 11 bases and J by 0 bases, with 12 bases between them. The CDR3 contains 13 residues. CDR3 protein: CAIASRYQETQYF. CDR3 DNA: TGTGCCATTGCCTCCAGGTACCAAGAGACCCAGTACTTC.

V usage is TRBV28 and J usage is TRBJ1-6; perhaps TRBD1 as D (5 bases). V was shortened by 6 bases and J by 10 bases, with 16 bases between the two germline ends. The CDR3 is made up of 14 amino acids. Germline assignment: CDR1 MDHEN and CDR2 SYDVKM. The CDR3 protein is CASSPLDSYSPLHF. The CDR3 region has the DNA TGTGCCAGCAGCCCCCTCGACAGCTACTCACCCCTCCACTTT.

About this clonotype: One junction end disagrees with the germline gene, perhaps due to a read error. The chain is built from TRBV4-1 and TRBJ1-4, with 8 bases fitting TRBD1. This CDR3 spans 18 amino acids. Germline V gene sequence: CDR1 MGHRA, CDR2 YSYEKL. The CDR3 protein is CASSQDEGQAATNEELFF. The CDR3 region has the DNA TGCGCCAGCAGCCAGGATGAGGGACAGGCTGCAACTAATGAAGAACTGTTTTTT.

The chain couples TRBV29-1 to TRBJ2-1, with 11 positions matching TRBD2. The J call is uncertain, as TRBJ2-7 better fits the DNA end. The CDR3 sequence is 14 residues long. CDR1 and CDR2 (germline): SQVTM, ANQGSEA. The CDR3 DNA follows: TGCAGCGTGGGGCTAGCGGGAGGCTCCTACGAGCAGTACTTC. Translating it yields CSVGLAGGSYEQYF.

This clonotype was picked up a small number of times. The chain combines TRBV12-3 or TRBV12-4 with TRBJ1-1; 7 bases are a match to TRBD1. The CDR3 spans 14 residues. V gave up 1 base and J gave up 4 bases; unmatched junction bases: 3. The CDR3 region is CASSLEQGSTEAFF. CDR3 bases: TGTGCCAGCAGTTTAGAACAGGGGAGCACTGAAGCTTTCTTT.

This clonotype was counted ten times or more. The rearrangement links TRBV20-1 to TRBJ2-5; a possible D gene is TRBD2 (6 bases). The J call may be faulty, since TRBJ2-1 better matches the DNA end. This CDR3 contains 15 residues. Per germline, CDR1 DFQATT and CDR2 SNEGSKA (reference sequence). The CDR3 region is CSANLGGGRSDEQFF. CDR3 bases: TGCAGTGCTAATTTGGGGGGAGGCAGGAGCGATGAGCAGTTCTTC.

This clonotype has a count of ten or more. The CDR3: CASRPSTDTQYF. Here the CDR3 DNA reads TGTGCCAGCAGGCCTAGCACAGATACGCAGTATTTT. This chain connects TRBV12-3 or TRBV12-4 to TRBJ2-3; D remains unclear. This CDR3 has 12 amino acids. The V end was cut by 6 bases, the J end by 0 bases, with 4 bases between.

This clonotype came up a few times. The chain recombines TRBV7-2 with TRBJ1-3, with D possibly being TRBD1 (5 bases). The CDR3 runs to 20 residues. The V gene lost 6 bases and the J gene lost 0 bases, with 27 bases spanning the gap. Germline lookup yields CDR1 SGHTA and CDR2 FQGNSA. The CDR3 spells CASRPGLGETEGISGNTIYF. DNA of the CDR3: TGTGCCAGCAGACCAGGGTTGGGGGAAACAGAAGGGATCTCTGGAAACACCATATATTTT.

This clonotype was seen a few times. The chain carries TRBV12-3 or TRBV12-4 and TRBJ2-1; the D is unclear. The V end lost 7 bases, the J end lost 4 bases, and 11 bases lay between the germline ends. CDR3 length equals 13 residues. The CDR3 DNA follows: TGTGCCAGCATACTAAGCTTTTACAATGAGCAGTTCTTC. Translating gives CASILSFYNEQFF.

This clonotype was detected a few times. This chain links TRBV5-1 with TRBJ2-2, with 10 bases identical to TRBD2. Germline-derived CDR1 and CDR2 are SGHRS and YFSETQ. The CDR3 contains 19 residues. The trim removed 1 base at V and 6 bases at J, leaving 15 bases unmatched. Here the CDR3 DNA reads TGCGCCAGCAGCTTGAGATTCGTAGATCGGCTAGCGGGAGCCGGGGAGCTGTTTTTT. Protein sequence: CASSLRFVDRLAGAGELFF.

This clonotype was recorded at least ten times. This sequence joins TRBV18 and TRBJ1-4, with 7 bases lining up with TRBD1. J gave up 8 bases and V 8 bases, and 8 bases lay outside the gene matches. Germline CDR1 reads KGHSH; CDR2 reads LQKENI. CDR3 size: 13 residues. CDR3 region: CASQGQVREKLFF. CDR3 coding DNA: TGTGCCAGCCAAGGACAGGTTCGCGAAAAACTGTTTTTT.

Written as DNA, the CDR3 is TGTGCCAGCAGCCGATCGGGACAGGCCGCAAACACTGAAGCTTTCTTT. Residues: CASSRSGQAANTEAFF. The chain combines TRBV12-3 or TRBV12-4 with TRBJ1-1; 8 bases are shared with TRBD1. CDR3 size: 16 residues. V dropped 6 bases and J dropped 2; count of bases not matched to a gene: 11.

This clonotype was counted between two and nine times. The gene calls are TRBV7-2 and TRBJ1-1, with D maybe TRBD1 (5 bases). With 1 base removed from V and 1 base from J, the gap between germline ends came to 10 bases. CDR3 length: 15 residues. The germline CDR1 and CDR2 sequences are SGHTA and FQGNSA. CDR3 residues: CASSLGGEPNTEAFF. CDR3 bases: TGTGCCAGCAGCTTAGGGGGGGAGCCGAACACTGAAGCTTTCTTT.

This chain joins TRBV6-2 or TRBV6-3 and TRBJ2-5; 8 positions agree with TRBD1. TRBJ2-7 explains the end of the DNA better; the J call may be wrong. The CDR3 is 13 residues long. Germline loops: CDR1 MNHEY, CDR2 SVGEGT. In DNA, the CDR3 is TGTGCCAGCAACCCAGGGGGCCCCTACGAGCAGTACTTC. Protein sequence: CASNPGGPYEQYF.

The DNA of the CDR3 is TGTGCCAGCTCACCATACCCGAACACTGAAGCTTTCTTT. Translated, it gives CASSPYPNTEAFF. The chain joins TRBV18 to TRBJ1-1, with D hard to call. Trimming left V 2 bases short and J 1 base short, with 5 bases between. The CDR3 is 13 amino acids. Germline CDR1 KGHSH, CDR2 LQKENI.

V gene TRBV27 combines with J gene TRBJ2-5, with 7 bases matching TRBD2. The last part of the DNA fits TRBJ2-7 better; the J call may be wrong. Germline CDR1 is MNHEY and CDR2 is SMNVEV (reference sequence). The CDR3 covers 19 residues. The CDR3 region has the DNA TGTGCCAGCAGTTTACAGAATAATAGTCCGGGAGGCCGACACTACGAGCAGTACTTC. Translated: CASSLQNNSPGGRHYEQYF.

This clonotype was counted a few times. This chain links TRBV7-9 with TRBJ1-4, with D possibly matching TRBD1 (5 bases). CDR1 and CDR2 (germline): SEHNR, FQNEAQ (reference sequence). CDR3 length equals 15 residues. V was pared by 5 bases and J by 5 bases, with 15 bases between. The CDR3 sequence: CASSTTRDPNEKLFF. CDR3 coding DNA: TGTGCCAGCAGCACAACCCGGGACCCCAATGAAAAACTGTTTTTT.

The chain couples TRBV5-1 to TRBJ2-5, with D possibly TRBD1 on 5 matching bases. Trimming removed 2 bases at V and 4 bases at J, with 12 bases between. This CDR3 has 14 amino acids. Germline assignment: CDR1 SGHRS and CDR2 YFSETQ. The CDR3 DNA sequence: TGCGCCAGCAGCTTCCAGGGTGGCCCAGAGACCCAGTACTTC. This codes for CASSFQGGPETQYF. Supplemented by reference TRBV5-1 and TRBJ2-5, the full variable domain reads KAGVTQTPRYLIKTRGQQVTLSCSPISGHRSVSWYQQTPGQGLQFLFEYFSETQRNKGNFPGRFSGRQFSNSRSEMNVSTLELGDSALYLCASSFQGGPETQYFGPGTRLLVL.

CDR3 amino acids: CASSSVTSSGELFF. CDR3 bases: TGTGCCAGCAGCTCAGTGACTAGCTCCGGGGAGCTGTTTTTT. This sequence joins TRBV7-6 and TRBJ2-2; 7 nucleotides match TRBD2. CDR3 length: 14 residues. V shed 4 bases and J 6 bases; nucleotides not matched to a gene: 5. Germline V gene lookup returns CDR1 SGHVS and CDR2 FNYEAQ. The full variable domain, with the rest looked up from reference TRBV7-6 and TRBJ2-2, is GAGVSQSPRYKVTKRGQDVALRCDPISGHVSLYWYRQALGQGPEFLTYFNYEAQQDKSGLPNDRFSAERPEGSISTLTIQRTEQRDSAMYRCASSSVTSSGELFFGEGSRLTVL.

This clonotype was counted between two and nine times. The rearrangement uses TRBV7-8 and TRBJ1-4; 11 nucleotides line up with TRBD1. Trimming removed 2 bases from V and 7 bases from J; junction bases left unmatched: 3. Germline lookup yields CDR1 SGHVS and CDR2 FQNEAQ. The CDR3 totals 15 residues. CDR3: CASSLSGTGGEKLFF. The CDR3 bases are TGTGCCAGCAGCTTAAGCGGGACAGGGGGTGAAAAACTGTTTTTT.